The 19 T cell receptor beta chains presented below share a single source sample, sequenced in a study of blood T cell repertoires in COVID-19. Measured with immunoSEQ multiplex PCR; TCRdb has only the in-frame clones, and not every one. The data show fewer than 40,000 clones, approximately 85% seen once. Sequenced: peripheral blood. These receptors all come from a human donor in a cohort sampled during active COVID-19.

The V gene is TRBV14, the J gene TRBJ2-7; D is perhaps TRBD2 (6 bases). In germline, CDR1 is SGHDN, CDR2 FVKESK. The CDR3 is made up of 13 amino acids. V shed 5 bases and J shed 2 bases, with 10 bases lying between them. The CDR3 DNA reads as TGTGCCAGCAGCGAGGGACTCACCTACGAGCAGTACTTC. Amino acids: CASSEGLTYEQYF.

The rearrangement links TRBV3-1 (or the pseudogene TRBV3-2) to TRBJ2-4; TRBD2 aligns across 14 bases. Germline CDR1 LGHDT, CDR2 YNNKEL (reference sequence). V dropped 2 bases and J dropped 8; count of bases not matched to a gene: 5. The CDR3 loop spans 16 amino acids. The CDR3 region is CASSQSGTSGSDIQYF. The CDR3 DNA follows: TGTGCCAGCAGCCAAAGCGGGACTAGCGGGAGTGACATTCAGTACTTC.

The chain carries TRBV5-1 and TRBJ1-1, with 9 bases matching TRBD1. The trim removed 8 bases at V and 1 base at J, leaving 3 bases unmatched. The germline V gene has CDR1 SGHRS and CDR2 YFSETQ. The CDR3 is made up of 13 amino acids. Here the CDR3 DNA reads TGCGCCAGTACGGGACAGGGGAACACTGAAGCTTTCTTT. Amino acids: CASTGQGNTEAFF.

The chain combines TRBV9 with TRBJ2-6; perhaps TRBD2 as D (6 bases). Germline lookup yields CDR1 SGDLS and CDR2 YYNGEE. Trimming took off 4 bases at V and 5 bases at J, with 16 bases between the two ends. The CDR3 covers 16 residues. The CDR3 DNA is TGTGCCAGCAGCCCCCGGAGGGGCTTGAGGGCCAACGTCCTGACTTTC. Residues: CASSPRRGLRANVLTF.

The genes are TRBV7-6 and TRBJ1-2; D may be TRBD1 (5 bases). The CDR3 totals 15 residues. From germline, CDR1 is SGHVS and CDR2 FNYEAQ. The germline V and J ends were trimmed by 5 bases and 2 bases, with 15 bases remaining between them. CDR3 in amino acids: CASSDPRGTNYGYTF. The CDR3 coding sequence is TGTGCCAGCAGCGATCCACGGGGGACGAACTATGGCTACACCTTC. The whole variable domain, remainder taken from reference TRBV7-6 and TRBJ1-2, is GAGVSQSPRYKVTKRGQDVALRCDPISGHVSLYWYRQALGQGPEFLTYFNYEAQQDKSGLPNDRFSAERPEGSISTLTIQRTEQRDSAMYRCASSDPRGTNYGYTFGSGTRLTVV.

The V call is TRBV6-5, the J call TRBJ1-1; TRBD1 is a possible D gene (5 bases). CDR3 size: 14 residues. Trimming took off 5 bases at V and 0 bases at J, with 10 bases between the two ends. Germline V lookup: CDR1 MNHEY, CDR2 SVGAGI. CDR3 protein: CASSLLGVNTEAFF. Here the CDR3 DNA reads TGTGCCAGCAGTCTTCTAGGGGTGAACACTGAAGCTTTCTTT.

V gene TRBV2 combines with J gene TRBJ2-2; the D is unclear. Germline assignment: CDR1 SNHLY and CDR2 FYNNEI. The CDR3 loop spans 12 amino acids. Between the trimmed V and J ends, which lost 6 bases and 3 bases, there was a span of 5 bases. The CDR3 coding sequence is TGTGCCAGCAGACGGGACACCGGGGAGCTGTTTTTT. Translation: CASRRDTGELFF.

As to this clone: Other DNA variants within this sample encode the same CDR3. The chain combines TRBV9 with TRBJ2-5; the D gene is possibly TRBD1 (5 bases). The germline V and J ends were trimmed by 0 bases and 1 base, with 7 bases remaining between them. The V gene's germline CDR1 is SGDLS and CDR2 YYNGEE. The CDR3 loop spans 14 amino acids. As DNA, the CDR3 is TGTGCCAGCAGCGTAGGGGGCTCCCAAGAGACCCAGTACTTC. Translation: CASSVGGSQETQYF. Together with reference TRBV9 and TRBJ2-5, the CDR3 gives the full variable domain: DSGVTQTPKHLITATGQRVTLRCSPRSGDLSVYWYQQSLDQGLQFLIQYYNGEERAKGNILERFSAQQFPDLHSELNLSSLELGDSALYFCASSVGGSQETQYFGPGTRLLVL.

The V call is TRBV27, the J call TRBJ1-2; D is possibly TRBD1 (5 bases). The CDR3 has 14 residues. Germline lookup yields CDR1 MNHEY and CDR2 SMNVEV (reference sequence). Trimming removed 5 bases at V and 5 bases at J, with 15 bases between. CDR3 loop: CASSPSAGQYGYTF. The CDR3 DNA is TGTGCCAGCAGTCCCTCGGCAGGGCAATATGGCTACACCTTC.

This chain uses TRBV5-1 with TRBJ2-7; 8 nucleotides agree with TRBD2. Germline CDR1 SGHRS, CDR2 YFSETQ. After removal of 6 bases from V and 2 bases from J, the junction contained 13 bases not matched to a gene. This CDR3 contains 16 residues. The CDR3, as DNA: TGCGCCAGCACCCGGGGAGGGACTAGGGGTCCCTACGAGCAGTACTTC. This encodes CASTRGGTRGPYEQYF.

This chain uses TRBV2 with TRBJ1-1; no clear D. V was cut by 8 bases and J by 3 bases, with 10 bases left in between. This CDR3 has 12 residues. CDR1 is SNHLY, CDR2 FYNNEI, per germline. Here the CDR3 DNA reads TGTGCCAGCTTCAGAGGGCACACTGAAGCTTTCTTT. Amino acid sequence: CASFRGHTEAFF.

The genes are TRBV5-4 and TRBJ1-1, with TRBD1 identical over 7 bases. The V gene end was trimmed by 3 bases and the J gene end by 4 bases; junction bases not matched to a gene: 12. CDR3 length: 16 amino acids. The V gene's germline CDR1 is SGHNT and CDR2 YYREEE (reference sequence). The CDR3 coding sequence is TGTGCCAGCAGCTCGGGGGACAGACTGAAAATCACTGAAGCTTTCTTT. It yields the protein CASSSGDRLKITEAFF.

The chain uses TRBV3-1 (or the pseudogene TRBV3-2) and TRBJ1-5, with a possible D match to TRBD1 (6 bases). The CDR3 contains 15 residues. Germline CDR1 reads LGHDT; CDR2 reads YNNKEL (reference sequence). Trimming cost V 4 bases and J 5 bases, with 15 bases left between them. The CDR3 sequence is CASSPVGGQDQPQHF. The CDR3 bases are TGTGCCAGCAGCCCCGTGGGGGGGCAGGATCAGCCCCAGCATTTT.

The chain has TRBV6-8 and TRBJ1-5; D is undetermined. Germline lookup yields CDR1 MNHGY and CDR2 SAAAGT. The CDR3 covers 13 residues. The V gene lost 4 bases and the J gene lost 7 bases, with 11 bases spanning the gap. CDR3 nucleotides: TGTGCCAGCAGTTTTCGGGGAAAACAGCCCCAGCATTTT. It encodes CASSFRGKQPQHF.

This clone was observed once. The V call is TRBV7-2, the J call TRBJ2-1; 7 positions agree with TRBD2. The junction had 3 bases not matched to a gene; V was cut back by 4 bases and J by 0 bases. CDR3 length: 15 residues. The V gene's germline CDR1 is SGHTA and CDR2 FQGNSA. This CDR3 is CASSSSSGSYNEQFF. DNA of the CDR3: TGTGCCAGCAGCTCTTCTAGCGGCTCCTACAATGAGCAGTTCTTC.

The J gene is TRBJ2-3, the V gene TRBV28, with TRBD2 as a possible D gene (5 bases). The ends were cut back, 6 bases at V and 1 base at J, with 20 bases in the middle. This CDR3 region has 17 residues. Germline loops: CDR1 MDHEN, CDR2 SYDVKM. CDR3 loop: CASSPFVSGKGTDTQYF. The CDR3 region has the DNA TGTGCCAGCAGCCCTTTTGTGTCGGGGAAGGGCACAGATACGCAGTATTTT.

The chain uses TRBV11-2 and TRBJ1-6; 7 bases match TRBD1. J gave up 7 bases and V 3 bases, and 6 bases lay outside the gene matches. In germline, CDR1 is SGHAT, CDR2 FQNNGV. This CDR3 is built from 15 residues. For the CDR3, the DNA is TGTGCCAGCAGCTTTCAGACAGGGCGAAATTCACCCCTCCACTTT. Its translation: CASSFQTGRNSPLHF. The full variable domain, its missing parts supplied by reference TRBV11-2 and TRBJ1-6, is EAGVAQSPRYKIIEKRQSVAFWCNPISGHATLYWYQQILGQGPKLLIQFQNNGVVDDSQLPKDRFSAERLKGVDSTLKIQPAKLEDSAVYLCASSFQTGRNSPLHFGNGTRLTVT.

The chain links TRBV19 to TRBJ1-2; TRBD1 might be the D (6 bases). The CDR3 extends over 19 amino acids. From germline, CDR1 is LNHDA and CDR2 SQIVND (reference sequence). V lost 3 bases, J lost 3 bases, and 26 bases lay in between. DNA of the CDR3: TGTGCCAGTAGTATTTATTTGTGGACAGCCAGAGCCGGGGACTATGGCTACACCTTC. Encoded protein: CASSIYLWTARAGDYGYTF.

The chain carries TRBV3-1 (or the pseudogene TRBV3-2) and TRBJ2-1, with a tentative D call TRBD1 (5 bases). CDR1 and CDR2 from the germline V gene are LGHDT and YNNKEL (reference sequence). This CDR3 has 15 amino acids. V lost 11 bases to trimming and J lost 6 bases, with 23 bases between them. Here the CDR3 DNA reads TGTGCCGTCTCCTCAAGACAGACGAGTGCCAATGAGCAGTTCTTC. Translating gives CAVSSRQTSANEQFF.